This section outlines one T cell receptor beta chain sequence together with its context. Trimming took 3 bases from V and 0 from J, leaving 12 bases between them. CDR1 and CDR2 from the germline V gene are DFQATT and SNEGSKA (reference sequence). The CDR3 runs 14 residues. The sample is drawn from a study of response to subunit inactivated influenza vaccine. From the RT-PCR reads, TCRdb called clonotypes with MiXCR, one entry per CDR3 protein. Altogether 500,000 to 700,000 distinct CDR3 sequences are present, around a quarter being singletons, with the ten largest covering 2.5% to 3.5%. The same sample was also used in a study of T cells expressing NK-cell markers. As that study records: Synthesis of TCR beta cDNA relied on 5'RACE template switching carrying UMIs. Among the experiments, several used an anti-gamma-delta TCR antibody to restrict sorting to alpha-beta TCR T cells. The study found these clonotypes also leading the CD3+CD56-NKG2C+ fraction in a few donors.

The specimen comprised CD4+ T cells sorted from PBMCs, sampled 12 days after vaccination. This sequence originates from a middle-aged man who received an inactivated influenza vaccine. The rearrangement links TRBV20-1 to TRBJ2-7; tentative D call: TRBD2 (6 bases). The CDR3 reads CSARVRDLSYEQYF. The CDR3 DNA reads TGCAGTGCTAGGGTGCGGGACCTCTCCTACGAGCAGTACTTC.